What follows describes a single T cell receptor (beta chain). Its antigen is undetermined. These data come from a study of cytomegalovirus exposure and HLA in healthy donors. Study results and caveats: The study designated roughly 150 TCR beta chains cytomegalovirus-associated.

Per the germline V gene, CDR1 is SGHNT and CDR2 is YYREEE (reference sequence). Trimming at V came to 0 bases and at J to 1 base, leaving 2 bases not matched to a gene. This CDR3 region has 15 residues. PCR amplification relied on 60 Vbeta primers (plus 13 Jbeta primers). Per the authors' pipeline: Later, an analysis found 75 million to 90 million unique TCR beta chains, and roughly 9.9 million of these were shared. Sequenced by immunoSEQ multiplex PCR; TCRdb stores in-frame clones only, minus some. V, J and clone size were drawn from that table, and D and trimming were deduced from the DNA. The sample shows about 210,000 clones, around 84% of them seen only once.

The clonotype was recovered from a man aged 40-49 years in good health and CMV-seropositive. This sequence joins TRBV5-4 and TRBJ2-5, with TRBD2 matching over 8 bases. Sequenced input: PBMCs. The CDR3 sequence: CASSLVLAGQETQYF. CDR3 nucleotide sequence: TGTGCCAGCAGCTTGGTTCTAGCGGGCCAAGAGACCCAGTACTTC.